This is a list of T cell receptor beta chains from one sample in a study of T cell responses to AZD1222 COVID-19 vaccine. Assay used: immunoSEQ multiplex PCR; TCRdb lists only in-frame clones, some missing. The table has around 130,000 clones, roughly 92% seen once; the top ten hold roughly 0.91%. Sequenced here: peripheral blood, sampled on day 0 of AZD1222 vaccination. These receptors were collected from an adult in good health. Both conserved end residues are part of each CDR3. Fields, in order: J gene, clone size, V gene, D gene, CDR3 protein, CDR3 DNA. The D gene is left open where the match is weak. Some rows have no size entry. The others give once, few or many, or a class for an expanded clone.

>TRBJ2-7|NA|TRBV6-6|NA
CASSPQPGTAFTYEQYF
TGTGCCAGCAGTCCGCAGCCCGGGACCGCATTTACCTACGAGCAGTACTTC
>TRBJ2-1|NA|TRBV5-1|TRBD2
CASRRDYSYNEQFF
TGCGCCAGCCGGAGGGACTACTCCTACAATGAGCAGTTCTTC
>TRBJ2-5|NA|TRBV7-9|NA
CASSLGVGGAEETQYF
TGTGCCAGCAGCTTAGGGGTGGGGGGCGCGGAAGAGACCCAGTACTTC
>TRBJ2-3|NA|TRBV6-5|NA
CASSARGADTQYF
TGTGCCAGCAGCGCTAGGGGGGCGGATACGCAGTATTTT
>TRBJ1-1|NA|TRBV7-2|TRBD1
CASSRDRAGTEAFF
TGTGCCAGCAGCCGGGACAGGGCTGGAACTGAAGCTTTCTTT
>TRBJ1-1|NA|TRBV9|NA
CASSAGAADRGAFF
TGTGCCAGCAGCGCCGGCGCGGCGGACAGAGGGGCTTTCTTT
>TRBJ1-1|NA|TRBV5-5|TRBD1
CASSLQGSTEAFF
TGTGCCAGCAGTCTACAGGGGAGCACTGAAGCTTTCTTT
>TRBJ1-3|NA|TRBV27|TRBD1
CASSRTGHSGNTIYF
TGTGCCAGCAGTCGGACAGGACACTCTGGAAACACCATATATTTT
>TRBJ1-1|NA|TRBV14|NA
CASSQEGENTEAFF
TGTGCCAGCAGCCAAGAGGGGGAGAACACTGAAGCTTTCTTT
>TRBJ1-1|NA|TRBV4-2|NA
CASSQEDLEF
TGTGCCAGCAGCCAAGAGGATCTGGAATTT
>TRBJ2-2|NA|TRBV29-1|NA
CSAEGPGPGELFF
TGCAGCGCCGAGGGGCCGGGGCCCGGGGAGCTGTTTTTT
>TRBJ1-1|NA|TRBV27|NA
CASSMGTEAFF
TGTGCCAGCAGCATGGGGACTGAAGCTTTCTTT
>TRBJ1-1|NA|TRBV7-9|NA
CASSPGQNTEAFF
TGTGCCAGCAGCCCGGGACAGAACACTGAAGCTTTCTTT
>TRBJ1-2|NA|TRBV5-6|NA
CASSLEVITNYGYTF
TGTGCCAGCAGCTTGGAAGTGATAACTAACTATGGCTACACCTTC
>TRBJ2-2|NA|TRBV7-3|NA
CASSLISSGELFF
TGTGCCAGCAGCTTAATATCGTCCGGGGAGCTGTTTTTT
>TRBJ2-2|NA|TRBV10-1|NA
CASSERRNTGELFF
TGCGCCAGCAGTGAAAGGAGAAACACCGGGGAGCTGTTTTTT
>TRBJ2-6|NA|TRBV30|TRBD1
CAWSKRQGALGANVLTF
TGTGCCTGGAGTAAGAGACAGGGGGCTTTGGGGGCCAACGTCCTGACTTTC
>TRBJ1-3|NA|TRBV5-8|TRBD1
CASSWDRRSGNTIYF
TGTGCCAGCAGCTGGGACAGGCGCTCTGGAAACACCATATATTTT
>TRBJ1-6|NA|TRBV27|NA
CASSWGRVRSPLHF
TGTGCCAGCAGTTGGGGCAGGGTTCGGTCACCCCTCCACTTT
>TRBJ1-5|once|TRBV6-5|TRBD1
CASRADRAEQPQHF
TGTGCCAGCAGGGCCGACAGGGCCGAACAGCCCCAGCATTTT
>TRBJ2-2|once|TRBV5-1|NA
CASSLAEQAGAGTGELFF
TGCGCCAGCAGCTTGGCCGAGCAGGCGGGGGCGGGCACCGGGGAGCTGTTTTTT
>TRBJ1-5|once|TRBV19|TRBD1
CASSMRGRDGQPQHF
TGTGCCAGTAGTATGAGGGGGCGGGACGGACAGCCCCAGCATTTT
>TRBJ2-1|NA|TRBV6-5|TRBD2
CASSLQAGPGNEQFF
TGTGCCAGCAGCCTCCAAGCGGGGCCCGGCAATGAGCAGTTCTTC
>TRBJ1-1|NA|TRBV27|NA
CASSLFGPGTEAFF
TGTGCCAGCAGTTTATTCGGCCCCGGCACTGAAGCTTTCTTT
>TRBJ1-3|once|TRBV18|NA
CASSRDTNSGNTIYF
TGTGCCAGCTCACGTGACACCAACTCTGGAAACACCATATATTTT
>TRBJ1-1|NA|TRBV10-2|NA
CATKEARDTEAFF
TGCGCCACCAAGGAGGCACGGGACACTGAAGCTTTCTTT
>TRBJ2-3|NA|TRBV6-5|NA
CASRDSNTDTQYF
TGTGCCAGCAGGGACAGTAACACAGATACGCAGTATTTT
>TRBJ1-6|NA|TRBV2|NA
CASHSRQGYSPLHF
TGTGCCAGCCACAGTAGGCAGGGTTATTCACCCCTCCACTTT
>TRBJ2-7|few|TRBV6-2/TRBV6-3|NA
CASSPQGIEQYF
TGTGCCAGCAGTCCCCAGGGTATCGAGCAGTACTTC
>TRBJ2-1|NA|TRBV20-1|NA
CSASGLDEQFF
TGCAGTGCCAGTGGTTTGGATGAGCAGTTCTTC
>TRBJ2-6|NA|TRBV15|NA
CATSRGGYGANVLTF
TGTGCCACCAGCAGAGGCGGGTATGGGGCCAACGTCCTGACTTTC
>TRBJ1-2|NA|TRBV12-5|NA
CASGLAPPPGPIYGYTF
TGTGCTAGTGGTTTGGCGCCCCCCCCGGGGCCCATCTATGGCTACACCTTC
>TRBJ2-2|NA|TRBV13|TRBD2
CASSTHQGLAAYTGELFF
TGTGCCAGCAGCACTCACCAGGGACTAGCGGCCTACACCGGGGAGCTGTTTTTT
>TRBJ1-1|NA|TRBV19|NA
CASMLAAEAFF
TGTGCCAGTATGCTGGCTGCTGAAGCTTTCTTT
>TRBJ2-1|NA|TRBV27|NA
CASSPGAGAYNEQFF
TGTGCCAGCAGCCCTGGGGCAGGGGCCTACAATGAGCAGTTCTTC
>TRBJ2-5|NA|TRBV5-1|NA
CASSFRNQETQYF
TGCGCCAGCAGCTTTCGGAACCAAGAGACCCAGTACTTC
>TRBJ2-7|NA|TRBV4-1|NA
CASSQVIRLPYEQYF
TGCGCCAGCAGCCAAGTTATCCGACTTCCCTACGAGCAGTACTTC
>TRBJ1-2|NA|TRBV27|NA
CASSLAPGLSGYTF
TGTGCCAGCAGTTTGGCCCCCGGGTTGAGTGGCTACACCTTC
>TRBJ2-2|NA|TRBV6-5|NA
CASSYSITDSGGELFF
TGTGCCAGCAGTTACTCGATAACGGACAGCGGGGGGGAGCTGTTTTTT
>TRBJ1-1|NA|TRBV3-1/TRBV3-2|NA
CASSQGGGWDTEAFF
TGTGCCAGCAGCCAAGGAGGCGGGTGGGACACTGAAGCTTTCTTT
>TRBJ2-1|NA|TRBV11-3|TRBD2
CASSVSGGASEQFF
TGTGCCAGCAGCGTTAGCGGGGGGGCCAGTGAGCAGTTCTTC
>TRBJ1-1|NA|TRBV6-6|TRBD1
CASTRQGVSEAFF
TGTGCCAGCACCAGACAGGGGGTATCTGAAGCTTTCTTT
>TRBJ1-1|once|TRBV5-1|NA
CASSLGGVTNTEAFF
TGCGCCAGCAGCTTGGGCGGGGTCACGAACACTGAAGCTTTCTTT
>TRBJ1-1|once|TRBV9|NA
CASSVAPGNTEAFF
TGTGCCAGCAGCGTCGCCCCTGGGAACACTGAAGCTTTCTTT
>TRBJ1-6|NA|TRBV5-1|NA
CASSLAGSHGGALHF
TGCGCCAGCAGCTTGGCAGGGTCGCATGGTGGAGCCCTCCACTTT
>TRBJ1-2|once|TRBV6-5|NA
CASSNRQGPYGYTF
TGTGCCAGCAGTAACCGCCAGGGCCCCTATGGCTACACCTTC
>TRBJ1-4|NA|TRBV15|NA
CATSRVKTGEKLFF
TGTGCCACCAGCAGAGTTAAGACAGGTGAAAAACTGTTTTTT
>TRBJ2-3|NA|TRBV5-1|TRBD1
CASRTGGQDTQYF
TGCGCCAGCAGGACAGGGGGCCAAGATACGCAGTATTTT
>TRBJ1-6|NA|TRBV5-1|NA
CASSLAELRDSPLHF
TGCGCCAGCAGCTTGGCTGAGTTGCGGGATTCACCCCTCCACTTT
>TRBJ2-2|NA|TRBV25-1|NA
CASDPRGGQGELFF
TGTGCCAGCGATCCCAGGGGAGGACAAGGGGAGCTGTTTTTT
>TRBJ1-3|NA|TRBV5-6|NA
CASSPGTSNTIYF
TGTGCCAGCAGTCCCGGGACATCAAACACCATATATTTT
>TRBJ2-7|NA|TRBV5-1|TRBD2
CASSYTSGGHTYEQYF
TGCGCCAGCAGCTACACTAGCGGGGGGCACACCTACGAGCAGTACTTC
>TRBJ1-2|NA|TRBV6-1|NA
CASSDEAASFGYTF
TGTGCCAGCAGTGATGAGGCGGCCTCTTTTGGCTACACCTTC